This TCR beta chain was captured by sequencing in a study of CD8+ T cells in alopecia areata. Study-level background: A 6-month period off drug followed tofacitinib, which lasted 6 to 18 months.

In germline, CDR1 is GTSNPN, CDR2 SVGIG (reference sequence). This CDR3 is built from 15 residues. The V end lost 4 bases, the J end lost 1 base, and 16 bases lay between the germline ends. Following RNA extraction, reverse transcription yielded cDNA that acted as the sequencing template. The data were produced by immunoSEQ multiplex PCR, yet TCRdb's version contains in-frame clones alone and is incomplete. The table includes some 170,000 clones, roughly 66% detected once. Both CD4+ and CD8+ T cells were separated by sorting PBMCs. Sequences were derived from CD8+ T cells sorted from blood, sampled at week 0. The receptor was isolated from a human donor with alopecia areata. The chain couples TRBV30 to TRBJ1-1; maybe TRBD1 (6 bases). DNA of the CDR3: TGTGCCTGGATTTCCCCGGACAGAAAGAACACTGAAGCTTTCTTT. Protein sequence: CAWISPDRKNTEAFF.